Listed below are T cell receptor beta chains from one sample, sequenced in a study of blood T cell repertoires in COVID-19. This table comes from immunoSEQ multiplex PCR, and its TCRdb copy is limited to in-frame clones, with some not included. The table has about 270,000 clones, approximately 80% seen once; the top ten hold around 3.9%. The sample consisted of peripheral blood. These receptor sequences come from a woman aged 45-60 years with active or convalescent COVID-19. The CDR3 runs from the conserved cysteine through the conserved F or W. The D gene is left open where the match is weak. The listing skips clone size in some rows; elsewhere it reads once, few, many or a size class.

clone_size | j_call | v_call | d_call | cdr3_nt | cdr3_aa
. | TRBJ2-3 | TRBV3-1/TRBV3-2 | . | TGTGCCAGCAGCCGAGGCACAGATACGCAGTATTTT | CASSRGTDTQYF
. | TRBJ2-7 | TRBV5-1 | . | TGCGCCAGCAGCTTGGTTGGGGGGGCGCTCTACGAGCAGTACTTC | CASSLVGGALYEQYF
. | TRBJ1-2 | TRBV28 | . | TGTGCCAGCAGATTACATGGCAGGGTAGGGTATGGCTACACCTTC | CASRLHGRVGYGYTF
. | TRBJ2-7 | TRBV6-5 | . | TGTGCCAGCAGTTACTCGGTGGGGCTAATCTACGAGCAGTACTTC | CASSYSVGLIYEQYF
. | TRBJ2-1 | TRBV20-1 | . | TGCAGTGCTAGTGCGCCAGCGGAGGGCCATTTTGCTGAGCAGTTCTTC | CSASAPAEGHFAEQFF
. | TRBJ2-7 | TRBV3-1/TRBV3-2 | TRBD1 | TGTGCCAGCAGCCAAGTTCTGGGACAGGGGAGCGGGTACGAGCAGTACTTC | CASSQVLGQGSGYEQYF
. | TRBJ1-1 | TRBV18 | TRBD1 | TGTGCCAGCTCGCAAGGAAGACAGGGGACGAACACTGAAGCTTTCTTT | CASSQGRQGTNTEAFF
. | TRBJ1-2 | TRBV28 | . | TGTGCCAGCAGTTTCGGACTGATCCTTAGCTATGGCTACACCTTC | CASSFGLILSYGYTF
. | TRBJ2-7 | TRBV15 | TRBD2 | TGTGCCACCAGCAGGGGAACTAGCGGGGGTTACGAGCAGTACTTC | CATSRGTSGGYEQYF
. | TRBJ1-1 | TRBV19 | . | TGTGCCAGTAGTCCCTCGACAGGAAAGAACACTGAAGCTTTCTTT | CASSPSTGKNTEAFF
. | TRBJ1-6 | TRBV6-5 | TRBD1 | TGTGCCAGCAGTTTACCAGGGACAGGGTTTAATTCACCCCTCCACTTT | CASSLPGTGFNSPLHF
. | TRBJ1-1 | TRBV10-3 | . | TGTGCCATCAGTGGGCGGGGCTCGATGAACACTGAAGCTTTCTTT | CAISGRGSMNTEAFF
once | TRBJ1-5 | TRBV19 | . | TGTGCCAGTAGACGGGAGGTGAGCAATCAGCCCCAGCATTTT | CASRREVSNQPQHF
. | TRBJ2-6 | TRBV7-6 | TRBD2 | TGTGCCAGCAGCTTAGGATATGCGGGAGGGGAAGGGGCCAACGTCCTGACTTTC | CASSLGYAGGEGANVLTF
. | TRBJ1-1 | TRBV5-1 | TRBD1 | TGCGCCAGCAGCAGTGACAGGGGGCCGGGGAAGAACACTGAAGCTTTCTTT | CASSSDRGPGKNTEAFF
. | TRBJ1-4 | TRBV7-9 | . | TGTGCCAGCAGCTTAGCGGAGAGCAAACTGTTTTTT | CASSLAESKLFF
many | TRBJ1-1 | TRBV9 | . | TGTGCCAGCAGCGTGGAGGTGAACACTGAAGCTTTCTTT | CASSVEVNTEAFF
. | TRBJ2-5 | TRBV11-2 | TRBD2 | TGTGCCAGCAGTCTCAGCGGGGGGCGGGAGACCCAGTACTTC | CASSLSGGRETQYF
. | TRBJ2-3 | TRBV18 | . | TGTGCCAGCTCCCTGGTGGAGGATACGCAGTATTTT | CASSLVEDTQYF
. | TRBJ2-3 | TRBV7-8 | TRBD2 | TGTGCCAGCAGCCGCGGGACTAGCGGCCTAACAGATACGCAGTATTTT | CASSRGTSGLTDTQYF
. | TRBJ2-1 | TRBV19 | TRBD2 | TGTGCCAGTAGTCAAGGGACTAGCGGTTACAATGAGCAGTTCTTC | CASSQGTSGYNEQFF
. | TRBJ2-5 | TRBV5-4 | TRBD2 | TGTGCCAGCAGCTTGGGACTAGCGTACCAAGAGACCCAGTACTTC | CASSLGLAYQETQYF
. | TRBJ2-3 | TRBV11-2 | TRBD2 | TGTGCCAGCAGCTTAGCGGGAGGGACTAATACGCAGTATTTT | CASSLAGGTNTQYF
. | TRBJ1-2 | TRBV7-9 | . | TGTGCCAGCAGCTTAGACAGTTCGGGCTACACCTTC | CASSLDSSGYTF
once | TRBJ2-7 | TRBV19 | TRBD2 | TGTGCCAGTAGTATCGCCCGGGGGACTAATTCTGCCGAGCAGTACTTC | CASSIARGTNSAEQYF
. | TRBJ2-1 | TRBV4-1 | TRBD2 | TGCGCCAGCAGCCAAGCCGGGCTAGCGGGGGCCTACAATGAGCAGTTCTTC | CASSQAGLAGAYNEQFF
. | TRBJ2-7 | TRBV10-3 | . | TGTGCCATCAGTGAACCCGCTTGGACTACCACGCGCCGGGAGCAGTACTTC | CAISEPAWTTTRREQYF
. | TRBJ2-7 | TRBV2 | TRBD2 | TGTGCCAGCACTCCCAGGCTAGCGGGGCCCTACGAGCAGTACTTC | CASTPRLAGPYEQYF